The 18 T cell receptor beta chains in this list originate from one sample, sequenced in a study of OX40 agonist ivuxolimab in advanced cancers. The protocol used for the library was the immunoSEQ multiplex PCR assay. TCRdb took over this immuneACCESS table, retaining in-frame rearrangements with V and J assigned. Such tables are incomplete; in checked studies, under half of the missing clones stem from an unresolved V gene, and the remainder is unexplained. The sample table contains approximately 12,000 clones; only one count was recorded for around 90% of them. The biggest ten clones account for around 75% of the sample. The specimen was CD4+ or CD8+ T cells sorted from blood, collected in a trial of the OX40 agonist ivuxolimab. These receptors all stem from an adult with an advanced solid tumor such as melanoma, head and neck, liver or kidney cancer.

CDR3 residues: CATSGPGLAGATDTQYF. CDR3 sequence (DNA): TGTGCCACCAGCGGGCCGGGACTAGCGGGGGCCACAGATACGCAGTATTTT. This chain joins TRBV15 and TRBJ2-3, with 14 nucleotides matching TRBD2. This CDR3 is built from 17 residues. Trimming at V came to 5 bases and at J to 2 bases, leaving 6 bases not matched to a gene. CDR1 LNHNV and CDR2 YYDKDF come from the germline V gene (reference sequence).

This chain uses TRBV7-9 with TRBJ2-7; D is unclear. V dropped 1 base and J dropped 3 bases, with 10 bases sitting between them. The CDR3 consists of 14 residues. Germline-derived CDR1 and CDR2 are SEHNR and FQNEAQ (reference sequence). CDR3 sequence (DNA): TGTGCCAGCAGCTTAGTCCAAGACCGCTACGAGCAGTACTTC. This sequence encodes CASSLVQDRYEQYF.

The V call is TRBV10-1, the J call TRBJ2-7; D gene ambiguous. This CDR3 has 14 amino acids. The germline V gene encodes CDR1 WNHNN and CDR2 SYGVQD (reference sequence). The V end lost 3 bases, the J end lost 4 bases, and 13 bases lay between the germline ends. Here the CDR3 reads CASSEPRNPYEQYF. For the CDR3, the DNA is TGCGCCAGCAGTGAACCCCGCAACCCTTACGAGCAGTACTTC.

The V and J genes are TRBV19 and TRBJ1-2; D possibly corresponds to TRBD1 (5 bases). Trimming removed 0 bases at V and 1 base at J, with 18 bases between. The CDR3 is 18 amino acids. Germline V gene sequence: CDR1 LNHDA, CDR2 SQIVND (reference sequence). The CDR3 DNA reads TGTGCCAGTAGTATAGATCGAGAATCAGGGTTGGGTAACTATGGCTACACCTTC. It specifies CASSIDRESGLGNYGYTF. The full variable domain, its missing parts supplied by reference TRBV19 and TRBJ1-2, is DGGITQSPKYLFRKEGQNVTLSCEQNLNHDAMYWYRQDPGQGLRLIYYSQIVNDFQKGDIAEGYSVSREKKESFPLTVTSAQKNPTAFYLCASSIDRESGLGNYGYTFGSGTRLTVV.

The chain has TRBV27 and TRBJ1-2, with a possible D match to TRBD1 (5 bases). Between the trimmed V and J ends, which lost 6 bases and 4 bases, there was a span of 18 bases. Germline assignment: CDR1 MNHEY and CDR2 SMNVEV (reference sequence). CDR3 length equals 15 residues. The CDR3 nucleotides are TGTGCCAGCAGCCCGAGGGGAGGGAGACTCTATGGCTACACCTTC. Translating it yields CASSPRGGRLYGYTF.

This sequence joins TRBV7-9 and TRBJ1-2, with D perhaps TRBD1 (5 bases). This CDR3 is 15 amino acids long. The V end lost 7 bases, the J end lost 3 bases, and 18 bases lay between the germline ends. The V gene's germline CDR1 is SEHNR and CDR2 FQNEAQ (reference sequence). In DNA form, the CDR3 reads TGTGCCAGCACCCTACCGGCTCAGGGCCACTATGGCTACACCTTC. Protein sequence: CASTLPAQGHYGYTF.

This chain links TRBV4-1 with TRBJ1-5, with a weak D call TRBD1 (5 bases). CDR1 and CDR2 from the germline V gene are MGHRA and YSYEKL. This CDR3 region has 15 residues. The germline V and J ends were trimmed by 1 base and 2 bases, with 9 bases remaining between them. The CDR3, as DNA: TGCGCCAGCAGCCAAGTCAGGGACGGCAATCAGCCCCAGCATTTT. Translation: CASSQVRDGNQPQHF.

This clone was seen once. The CDR3 DNA reads TGTGCCAGCAGCCAAGAAACTAGCGGGACCTACGAGCAGTACTTC. Amino acids: CASSQETSGTYEQYF. J is TRBJ2-7 and V is TRBV4-2; the match to TRBD2 covers 10 bases. The ends lost 0 bases at V and 2 bases at J; junction bases unmatched: 1. CDR1 and CDR2 from the germline V gene are LGHNA and YNFKEQ. This CDR3 spans 15 amino acids.

The genes are TRBV25-1 and TRBJ1-6, with a weak D call TRBD1 (6 bases). CDR1 MGHDK and CDR2 SYGVNS come from the germline V gene. V dropped 3 bases and J dropped 7 bases, with 10 bases sitting between them. The CDR3 totals 14 residues. DNA of the CDR3: TGTGCCAGCAGTGATGGGGGCCGAAATTCACCCCTCCACTTT. It encodes CASSDGGRNSPLHF.

The gene calls are TRBV7-9 and TRBJ2-5, with 9 bases aligning to TRBD1. Germline V gives CDR1 SEHNR, CDR2 FQNEAQ (reference sequence). The CDR3 is 16 amino acids. Trimming took 1 base from V and 0 from J; bases not matched to a gene: 3. CDR3 residues: CASSLVGDRDQETQYF. The CDR3 DNA reads as TGTGCCAGCAGCTTAGTAGGGGACAGGGACCAAGAGACCCAGTACTTC.

This chain joins TRBV4-1 and TRBJ1-1; a possible D gene is TRBD1 (6 bases). Trimming stripped 1 base from V and 4 bases from J, with 10 bases between. The CDR3 is 14 amino acids. The germline gives CDR1 MGHRA, CDR2 YSYEKL. This CDR3 reads CASSQVRGGTEAFF. CDR3 nucleotides: TGCGCCAGCAGCCAAGTTAGGGGGGGCACTGAAGCTTTCTTT.

The chain joins TRBV30 to TRBJ1-5, with TRBD1 matching over 9 bases. After removal of 2 bases from V and 5 bases from J, the junction contained 4 bases not matched to a gene. Germline CDR1 is GTSNPN and CDR2 is SVGIG (reference sequence). CDR3 length: 14 amino acids. CDR3 nucleotide sequence: TGTGCCTGGAGTCTGGGACAGGGTGATCAGCCCCAGCATTTT. Translating gives CAWSLGQGDQPQHF. The variable domain in full, with the rest retrieved from reference TRBV30 and TRBJ1-5, is SQTIHQWPATLVQPVGSPLSLECTVEGTSNPNLYWYRQAAGRGLQLLFYSVGIGQISSEVPQNLSASRPQDRQFILSSKKLLLSDSGFYLCAWSLGQGDQPQHFGDGTRLSIL.

This rearrangement joins TRBV6-1 to TRBJ2-4; no clear D gene. Per germline, CDR1 MNHNS and CDR2 SASEGT. Trimming removed 3 bases from V and 8 bases from J, with 11 bases in between. The CDR3 runs 13 residues. CDR3 loop: CASSDFEFHIQYF. CDR3 nucleotides: TGTGCCAGCAGTGACTTCGAATTCCACATTCAGTACTTC.

V is TRBV27 and J is TRBJ2-7; possibly TRBD1 or TRBD2 for D (5 bases each). The CDR3 totals 15 residues. Trimming cost V 5 bases and J 3 bases, with 17 bases left between them. The germline V gene encodes CDR1 MNHEY and CDR2 SMNVEV (reference sequence). For the CDR3, the DNA is TGTGCCAGCAGTCTGGGGACGGTGAGGGTCTACGAGCAGTACTTC. Its protein is CASSLGTVRVYEQYF.

V usage is TRBV7-9 and J usage is TRBJ1-4; D may be TRBD1 (5 bases). There are 18 residues in the CDR3. Trimming stripped 4 bases from V and 3 bases from J, with 21 bases between. The germline V gene has CDR1 SEHNR and CDR2 FQNEAQ (reference sequence). CDR3 sequence: CASSSLGGEGDANEKLFF. The CDR3 nucleotides read TGTGCCAGCAGCTCCCTTGGGGGGGAGGGTGATGCTAATGAAAAACTGTTTTTT.

The chain has TRBV7-2 and TRBJ1-2; D remains unclear. The CDR3 sequence is 15 residues long. Trimming removed 5 bases from V and 2 bases from J, with 15 bases in between. Per the germline V gene, CDR1 is SGHTA and CDR2 is FQGNSA. CDR3 in DNA: TGTGCCAGCAGCCGAGAGGCAGGTAGAAACTATGGCTACACCTTC. It is translated as CASSREAGRNYGYTF.

This clone came up a few times. The genes are TRBV4-1 and TRBJ2-1; 7 bases line up with TRBD2. The CDR3 spans 17 residues. The junction had 15 bases not matched to a gene; V was cut back by 1 base and J by 9 bases. From germline, CDR1 is MGHRA and CDR2 YSYEKL. CDR3 sequence (DNA): TGCGCCAGCAGCCAAGGGTCGCTAGCGGCCTTATTGGCTGAGCAGTTCTTC. It yields the protein CASSQGSLAALLAEQFF.

This chain uses TRBV5-1 with TRBJ1-2; no firm D call. Germline CDR1 is SGHRS and CDR2 is YFSETQ. The CDR3 totals 15 residues. Trimming shortened V by 0 bases and J by 3 bases, and 12 bases separated the two germline ends. CDR3 in amino acids: CASSLAAPADYGYTF. CDR3 coding DNA: TGCGCCAGCAGCTTGGCCGCCCCCGCGGACTATGGCTACACCTTC.